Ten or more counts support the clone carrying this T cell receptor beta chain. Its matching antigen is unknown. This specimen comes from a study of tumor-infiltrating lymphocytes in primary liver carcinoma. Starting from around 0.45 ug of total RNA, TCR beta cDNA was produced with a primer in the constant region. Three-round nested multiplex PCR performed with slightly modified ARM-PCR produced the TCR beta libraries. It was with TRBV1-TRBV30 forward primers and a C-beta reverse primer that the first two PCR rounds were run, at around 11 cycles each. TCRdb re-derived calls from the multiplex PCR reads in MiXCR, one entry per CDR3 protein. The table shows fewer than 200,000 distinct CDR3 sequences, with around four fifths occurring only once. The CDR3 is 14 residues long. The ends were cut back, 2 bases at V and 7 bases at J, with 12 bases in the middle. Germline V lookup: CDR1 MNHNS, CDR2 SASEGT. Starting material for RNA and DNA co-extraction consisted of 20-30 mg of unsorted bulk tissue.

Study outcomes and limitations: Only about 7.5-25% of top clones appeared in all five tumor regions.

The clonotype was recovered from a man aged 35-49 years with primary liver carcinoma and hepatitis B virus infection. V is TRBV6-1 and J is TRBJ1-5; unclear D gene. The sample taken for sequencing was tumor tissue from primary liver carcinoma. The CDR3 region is CASSESRVQQPQHF. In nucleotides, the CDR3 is TGTGCCAGCAGTGAAAGTAGGGTACAGCAGCCCCAGCATTTT.